The entry below gives a single T cell receptor beta chain sequence along with its context. Its antigen is as yet unknown. A universal primer site came from template switching; cDNA carried unique molecular identifiers. TCRdb fed the 5' RACE reads into MiXCR, producing one record per CDR3 protein. The sample carries around 1.7 million distinct CDR3 sequences, around 33% recorded once. This specimen comes from a study of identical twins. Study-wide results and limits: With beta out-of-frame sequences, excess sharing by twins was weaker. Abundant beta clonotypes from cord blood bore fewer insertions; memory repertoires lacked this pattern. Out-of-frame alpha sequences shared by twins showed excess low generation probability.

Trimming left V 1 base short and J 0 bases short, with 10 bases between. The CDR3 contains 15 residues. The germline V gene encodes CDR1 MGHRA and CDR2 YSYEKL. The sequencing sample was made of cord blood. The TCR comes from a newborn girl in good health. The chain links TRBV4-1 to TRBJ2-7; no reliable D call. In nucleotides, the CDR3 is TGCGCCAGCAGCCAAGTCGGGCGGTACTCCTACGAGCAGTACTTC. This encodes CASSQVGRYSYEQYF.